The rows below give T cell receptor beta chains drawn from one sample of a study of blood T cell repertoires in COVID-19. Clones were read by immunoSEQ multiplex PCR, and TCRdb kept only the in-frame ones, dropping some. The table lists fewer than 350,000 clones, about 89% of them singletons. Sequenced: PBMCs or T cells enriched from blood (not recorded which). These receptors came from a woman aged 40-49 years who had recovered from COVID-19. Each CDR3 is given with its conserved first and last residue. The D gene is left open where the match is weak. Expanded clones get a size class; other rows say once, few or many, or leave the size out.

J | V | size | D | CDR3 | DNA
TRBJ1-2 | TRBV4-2 | NA | TRBD1 | CASSQGEAGGERGYTF | TGTGCCAGCAGCCAAGGGGAGGCAGGGGGAGAGCGCGGCTACACCTTC
TRBJ1-3 | TRBV15 | once | NA | CATSRRGGKGSGNTIYF | TGTGCCACCAGCCGGCGGGGGGGAAAGGGCTCTGGAAACACCATATATTTT
TRBJ1-3 | TRBV5-1 | NA | NA | CASSLAGPGSGNTIYF | TGCGCCAGCAGCCTGGCTGGGCCGGGGTCTGGAAACACCATATATTTT
TRBJ2-5 | TRBV7-7 | NA | NA | CASSLNPGSETQYF | TGTGCTAGCAGCTTAAATCCAGGGTCAGAGACCCAGTACTTC
TRBJ2-2 | TRBV18 | NA | NA | CASSPRGPGTGFGGELFF | TGTGCCAGCTCACCCAGAGGGCCAGGGACTGGATTCGGCGGGGAGCTGTTTTTT
TRBJ1-2 | TRBV7-6 | few | TRBD1 | CASSLEIQAGTGDYGYTF | TGTGCCAGCAGCTTAGAGATCCAGGCTGGGACAGGGGACTATGGCTACACCTTC
TRBJ2-5 | TRBV7-2 | NA | NA | CASSSQETQYF | TGTGCCAGCAGTAGTCAAGAGACCCAGTACTTC
TRBJ1-1 | TRBV25-1 | NA | NA | CASSEYSGALNTEAFF | TGTGCCAGCAGTGAATATAGCGGGGCTCTCAACACTGAAGCTTTCTTT
TRBJ1-3 | TRBV5-4 | NA | NA | CASSWGGPGSGNTIYF | TGTGCCAGCAGTTGGGGGGGGCCCGGCTCTGGAAACACCATATATTTT
TRBJ2-5 | TRBV7-3 | NA | NA | CASSLLASTTQYF | TGTGCCAGCAGCCTCTTAGCCTCGACGACCCAGTACTTC
TRBJ1-1 | TRBV5-1 | NA | NA | CASSLASDTTNTEAFF | TGCGCCAGCAGCTTGGCTTCGGACACCACGAACACTGAAGCTTTCTTT
TRBJ1-2 | TRBV6-5 | NA | NA | CASSYSGLGDYGYTF | TGTGCCAGCAGTTACTCGGGGCTAGGGGACTATGGCTACACCTTC
TRBJ1-1 | TRBV5-1 | NA | NA | CASSLVDSNTEAFF | TGCGCCAGCAGCTTGGTGGACAGTAACACTGAAGCTTTCTTT
TRBJ2-7 | TRBV6-2/TRBV6-3 | NA | NA | CASSYLQGPNEQYF | TGTGCCAGCAGTTACCTACAGGGACCGAACGAGCAGTACTTC
TRBJ2-3 | TRBV20-1 | NA | TRBD2 | CSASRLAGEVNTQYF | TGCAGTGCTAGTCGCCTAGCGGGAGAAGTGAATACGCAGTATTTT
TRBJ1-1 | TRBV23-1 | few | NA | CASSQSIGQLNTEAFF | TGCGCCAGCAGTCAATCGATTGGACAGCTGAACACTGAAGCTTTCTTT
TRBJ1-1 | TRBV5-1 | once | NA | CASSLAGQTMNTEAFF | TGCGCCAGCAGCTTGGCCGGGCAGACTATGAACACTGAAGCTTTCTTT
TRBJ2-4 | TRBV10-3 | NA | NA | CAISDSQGGPIQYF | TGTGCCATCAGTGACTCCCAAGGAGGTCCCATTCAGTACTTC
TRBJ1-1 | TRBV5-5 | NA | NA | CASSLGGIRTEAFF | TGTGCCAGCAGCCTTGGGGGGATTCGCACTGAAGCTTTCTTT
TRBJ1-4 | TRBV5-1 | NA | NA | CASSLDRPPMGKLFF | TGCGCCAGCAGCCTTGACAGGCCCCCTATGGGGAAACTGTTTTTT
TRBJ2-1 | TRBV4-1 | NA | TRBD2 | CASSQVTSGYASFF | TGCGCCAGCAGCCAAGTCACTAGCGGTTACGCGTCGTTCTTC
TRBJ2-1 | TRBV19 | NA | TRBD2 | CASRLGGRDEQFF | TGTGCCAGTCGCTTGGGAGGGAGGGATGAGCAGTTCTTC
TRBJ2-1 | TRBV3-1/TRBV3-2 | once | TRBD2 | CASSQEALAGTYNEQFF | TGTGCCAGCAGCCAAGAGGCGCTAGCGGGGACCTACAATGAGCAGTTCTTC
TRBJ1-1 | TRBV11-2 | NA | TRBD1 | CASSMRQGAEAFF | TGTGCCAGCAGTATGAGACAGGGGGCTGAAGCTTTCTTT
TRBJ2-7 | TRBV7-6 | NA | TRBD2 | CASSARVASGDSYEQYF | TGTGCCAGCAGCGCGCGCGTGGCTAGCGGGGATTCCTACGAGCAGTACTTC
TRBJ2-7 | TRBV7-2 | NA | NA | CASSLDRGGEQYF | TGTGCCAGCAGCTTAGATCGAGGGGGCGAGCAGTACTTC
TRBJ1-2 | TRBV27 | NA | TRBD1 | CASSARTGVDGYTF | TGTGCCAGCAGTGCTAGGACAGGGGTCGATGGCTACACCTTC
TRBJ2-2 | TRBV18 | NA | TRBD2 | CASSRGGGSNTGELFF | TGTGCCAGCTCCCGCGGGGGAGGTTCGAACACCGGGGAGCTGTTTTTT
TRBJ1-1 | TRBV7-3 | NA | TRBD1 | CASSTQGGVDTEAFF | TGTGCCAGCAGCACACAGGGGGGAGTGGACACTGAAGCTTTCTTT
TRBJ2-2 | TRBV25-1 | NA | NA | CASTGYTGELFF | TGTGCCAGCACAGGGTACACCGGGGAGCTGTTTTTT
TRBJ1-2 | TRBV20-1 | NA | NA | CSAQAGEGYTF | TGCAGTGCCCAGGCAGGGGAAGGCTACACCTTC
TRBJ2-7 | TRBV14 | few | NA | CASSRLGLATYEQYF | TGTGCCAGCAGCCGACTAGGACTTGCAACCTACGAGCAGTACTTC
TRBJ1-3 | TRBV4-1 | NA | TRBD1 | CASSQAFFSTGGVAGNTIYF | TGCGCCAGCAGCCAAGCTTTTTTTTCGACAGGGGGCGTAGCTGGAAACACCATATATTTT
TRBJ2-2 | TRBV7-2 | NA | TRBD2 | CASSFQAGPNTGELFF | TGTGCCAGCAGCTTCCAAGCGGGACCAAACACCGGGGAGCTGTTTTTT
TRBJ2-1 | TRBV11-2 | NA | NA | CASSLDSSYNEQFF | TGTGCCAGCAGCTTAGATAGTAGCTACAATGAGCAGTTCTTC
TRBJ2-1 | TRBV5-1 | NA | TRBD1 | CASSYRDSYNEQFF | TGCGCCAGCAGCTACCGGGACAGCTACAATGAGCAGTTCTTC
TRBJ1-1 | TRBV5-4 | NA | TRBD1 | CASSPAGGSFTEAFF | TGTGCCAGCAGCCCGGCAGGGGGAAGTTTCACTGAAGCTTTCTTT
TRBJ1-2 | TRBV3-1/TRBV3-2 | once | TRBD1 | CASSPVGTGYNGYTF | TGTGCCAGCAGTCCAGTCGGGACAGGGTACAATGGCTACACCTTC
TRBJ2-3 | TRBV7-6 | NA | TRBD2 | CASSSLTSGGTDTQYF | TGTGCCAGCAGCTCCTTGACTAGCGGGGGCACAGATACGCAGTATTTT
TRBJ2-3 | TRBV13 | NA | NA | CASSLDRSDTQYF | TGTGCCAGCAGCTTAGATCGTTCAGATACGCAGTATTTT
TRBJ2-1 | TRBV3-1/TRBV3-2 | NA | NA | CASSRSGESWVDEQFF | TGTGCCAGCAGCCGCTCTGGGGAGAGTTGGGTGGATGAGCAGTTCTTC
TRBJ2-1 | TRBV7-3 | NA | NA | CASSLYGQGYNEQFF | TGTGCCAGCAGCTTATATGGCCAGGGTTACAATGAGCAGTTCTTC
TRBJ1-2 | TRBV5-1 | NA | NA | CASSLARARDSNYGYTF | TGCGCCAGCAGCTTGGCACGCGCGCGAGACTCTAACTATGGCTACACCTTC
TRBJ2-2 | TRBV7-9 | NA | TRBD1 | CASSLDRGQAGELFF | TGTGCCAGCAGCTTAGACAGGGGGCAGGCCGGGGAGCTGTTTTTT
TRBJ1-2 | TRBV7-2 | NA | TRBD1 | CASSLRTGSHYGYTF | TGTGCCAGCAGCTTGAGGACAGGTTCCCATTATGGCTACACCTTC
TRBJ1-2 | TRBV28 | NA | NA | CASSGGGGNYGYTF | TGTGCCAGCAGTGGCGGGGGGGGTAACTATGGCTACACCTTC
TRBJ1-5 | TRBV5-4 | NA | NA | CASSQGRGNQPQHF | TGTGCCAGCAGCCAGGGGAGAGGCAATCAGCCCCAGCATTTT
TRBJ2-7 | TRBV19 | once | NA | CASGGWGDEQYF | TGTGCCAGTGGCGGTTGGGGAGACGAGCAGTACTTC
TRBJ2-1 | TRBV2 | few | TRBD2 | CASSPGLANEQFF | TGTGCCAGCAGCCCGGGACTAGCGAATGAGCAGTTCTTC
TRBJ1-2 | TRBV5-1 | NA | TRBD1 | CASSEDRGGYTF | TGCGCCAGCAGCGAAGACAGGGGCGGCTACACCTTC
TRBJ1-3 | TRBV7-2 | NA | NA | CASSFQGTGTGNTIYF | TGTGCCAGCAGCTTCCAAGGAACAGGGACGGGAAACACCATATATTTT
TRBJ1-1 | TRBV2 | NA | TRBD1 | CASKTGGGTEAFF | TGTGCCAGCAAGACAGGGGGGGGCACTGAAGCTTTCTTT
TRBJ1-1 | TRBV7-2 | NA | NA | CASSFTGLGTEAFF | TGTGCCAGCAGCTTTACAGGGTTGGGCACTGAAGCTTTCTTT